The rows below give T cell receptor beta chains drawn from one sample of a study of shared clonotypes between healthy human individuals. This table comes from immunoSEQ multiplex PCR, and its TCRdb copy is limited to in-frame clones, with some not included. The sample lists 180,000 or so clones; about 93% were seen once. The material sequenced was naive CD4+ T cells sorted from blood. All receptors derive from a woman between 25 and 40 years old in good health. Each CDR3 is given with its conserved first and last residue.

>TRBV9
CASSVAGGTNNEQFF
>TRBV28
CASSAPAQPQHF
>TRBV27
CASSSGARALSQKNIQYF
>TRBV28
CASSFKQPYNEQFF
>TRBV28
CASLPRPAGIYEQYF
>TRBV19
CASSHFGSSYNEQFF
>TRBV6-1
CASSDPDRGQRPDTQYF
>TRBV10-3
CAISDRQETQYF
>TRBV29-1
CSVDWTGQETQYF
>TRBV9
CASSVNLGGYQETQYF
>TRBV5-1
CASSPTGGTAGNTIYF
>TRBV4-1
CASSQDFYGTGTGELFF
>TRBV28
CASSWIRGNQPQHF
>TRBV2
CASSSRGYTF
>TRBV7-9
CASSLETGELFF
>TRBV10-3
CAISESATSNHYEQYF
>TRBV7-9
CASRNTGHRNTEAFF
>TRBV7-8
CASSHDGYNEQFF
>TRBV7-9
CASSTAPGTSGNTIYF
>TRBV19
CASRPGQGGPPSSYTF
>TRBV4-1
CASSQDSNGAGETQYF
>TRBV7-9
CASSTSGRDYEQFF
>TRBV18
CASSLPGQDYEQYF
>TRBV27
CASSFQGSNQPQHF
>TRBV18
CASSPLTREGIQYF
>TRBV15
CATSKGGARLHTEAFF
>TRBV6-1
CASSESGPYEQYF
>TRBV7-8
CASSYRTGGDYGYTF
>TRBV27
CASSQRYRVLQPQHF
>TRBV4-2
CASSQDGDRSSGNTIYF
>TRBV7-3
CASSRRQGADTEAFF
>TRBV18
CASSPWQTGGYEQYF
>TRBV9
CASSGTETDSPLHF